The present T cell receptor (beta chain) was sequenced within a study of cytomegalovirus exposure and HLA in healthy donors (TCRdb year 2017). The study in broad terms: An earlier analysis of some 620 of the donors reported 276 Gb of sequence data and 90 million to 120 million unique TCR beta sequences obtained from around 190 million T cells. About 300 gigabases of sequencing data and 91 million or so unique TCR sequences made up an early release that covered 500 to 650 HLA-typed donors. Of the roughly 420 genotyped donors, approximately 81% were placed in the genetic ancestry cluster associated with self-reported Caucasian donors. The aim of the study was to test whether cataloging public T cell receptors could identify signatures of past pathogen exposure. The study used immunosequencing to profile the T cell repertoires of several hundred subjects and linked those repertoires to cytomegalovirus serostatus. A separate validation cohort of roughly 120 different subjects was used in addition to the roughly 670-subject first cohort. To predict cytomegalovirus infection status, the study combined high-throughput TCR immunosequencing, statistical association of individual TCRs with disease status, and machine learning. To study patterns of TCR occurrence, a later analysis re-analyzed previously published TCR beta repertoires from several hundred donors and added high-resolution HLA genotyping. In the later analysis, no new phenotypic data were used to find candidate immune exposures; instead, reliance was placed on TCR beta sequences and their occurrence across donors. In an earlier analysis of more than 550 of the donors, high-throughput TCR beta sequencing was used to judge whether each TCR beta V gene segment behaved as functional or pseudogenic. Donor age, sex, ethnicity and CMV serostatus were compiled alongside the repertoire data. In a later genetic analysis, genome-wide SNP genotypes for 398 of the 666 donors were used, and that subset was treated as a discovery cohort. Every discovery cohort repertoire had been produced on one sequencing platform. Class I and class II HLA loci were covered by the typing at four-digit resolution. The number of typed donors differed by locus: about 620-640 for A, B, C, DRB1 and DQB1; 500 to 550 for DQA1; some 590 for DPA1; and about 470 for DPB1. A handful of DR-DQ haplotypes were handled as single units for association and clustering because linkage in the cohort was strong. Among 398 genotyped donors of the cohort, an average of approximately 200,000 unique TCR beta nucleotide sequences was sequenced per donor, of which roughly 17% were non-productive.

The protocol used for the library was the immunoSEQ multiplex PCR assay. For the multiplex PCR, a mixture combining 60 forward primers for TCR Vbeta segments and 13 reverse primers for TCR Jbeta segments was used. Amplification of the CDR3 region of rearranged TCR beta genes was performed with a multiplex PCR assay on genomic DNA. The Illumina HiSeq System was used to sequence the amplified TCR beta libraries as 87-base-pair reads. Processing in the source paper ran as follows. A later analysis counted around 72 million unique TCR beta chains across the 550 to 800 repertoires, and some 11 million of these chains were shared by at least two donors. To remove PCR and sequencing errors, raw reads were error-corrected and collapsed into unique sequences using a nearest-neighbor algorithm that merged closely related sequences. Alignment of CDR3 sequences to IMGT reference sequences was used to assign V, D and J gene segments. For a sequence to be retained, at least a six-nucleotide match to both a V gene segment and a J gene segment was required. A rearrangement was called productive if the CDR3 had no stop codons and remained in frame with V and J, and every other rearrangement was called non-productive. CDR3 was defined according to IMGT convention as the region running from the second conserved V-encoded cysteine to the conserved J-encoded phenylalanine. Sequences without an unambiguous match to a single V gene segment were excluded from the earlier analysis of approximately 560 of the donors. An earlier analysis of just under 600 of the donors called V segments functional above 56.7% productive rearrangements and segregating when the between-donor standard deviation exceeded 5%. To diagnose cytomegalovirus status from the catalog of TCR beta chain sequences, a statistical classification framework was built. V and J gene assignment, in a later analysis, came from comparing TCR nucleotide sequences with IMGT/GENE-DB human TR gene sequences. The TCRdist pipeline was used in a later analysis to assign CDR3 sequences and most-parsimonious VDJ recombination scenarios. In a later analysis, each TCR beta chain was defined by its CDR3 amino acid sequence together with its V-gene family, and reads without a unique V-gene family were excluded. As a way to deal with suspected cross-contamination and a sequencing artifact, a later analysis dropped nearly 600 nucleotide sequences that were highly shared and had low generation probability. In a later analysis, a clonal expansion index for each public chain was calculated from normalized within-repertoire ranks of inferred template counts. In a later analysis, generation probabilities were computed using a VDJ recombination model fitted to out-of-frame rearrangements, and the results were checked against IGoR. In a later analysis, hypergeometric tests were used to score TCR-TCR, TCR-HLA and TCR-CMV co-occurrence, with a repertoire-size bias correction applied to TCR pairs. A later analysis estimated false discovery rates by permuting HLA or CMV assignments 20 times. In a later analysis, co-occurring TCRs were grouped with DBSCAN, and TCRdist sequence similarity was added when clustering was performed within HLA-allele-positive subsets. For co-occurrence clustering, repertoires with fewer than 30,000 or more than 120,000 public chains were excluded, along with about five repertoires with anomalous nucleotide sharing. This immuneACCESS table, as held by TCRdb, lists in-frame sequences with V and J called but not all clones. Of the missing ones, under half trace to an unresolved V gene in checked studies; the others have no known cause. V, J and clone size are taken as reported in that table, and D and trimming were inferred from the DNA itself. The table for this sample lists roughly 150,000 clones; approximately 81% of them were counted only once. The ten largest account for approximately 2.4% of the sample.

V drops 8 bases and J drops 0 bases, leaving 11 bases in between. From the cysteine up to the phenylalanine, the CDR3 has a length of 13 residues. Only the CDR3 part of the read is kept: 39 bases, read in frame from the first base. The germline V gene (reference sequence) sets CDR1 to MNHEY and CDR2 to SMNVEV. What the study reported, not specific to this receptor: Because HLA typing was unavailable for some donors at each locus, only the typed subset was used in association tests. Seventeen rarely observed V segments, including chromosome 9 orphons, were excluded from the earlier analysis of about 600 of the donors because counts were too low. Only TCR beta chains were sequenced in this cohort, and the absence of alpha or paired-chain data limited detectable features. Several of the top co-occurrence clusters appeared to be linked to parvovirus B19, influenza, CMV and Epstein-Barr virus, according to a later analysis. The study gave a list of about 150 TCR beta chains associated with cytomegalovirus. Correlated functional status among segregating V segments might be attributable to linkage disequilibrium, but an unknown experimental factor could not be ruled out. A few of the identified cytomegalovirus-associated TCR beta chains were confirmed in vitro to be specific for cytomegalovirus antigens. CMV serostatus was the only immune exposure information available for the cohort. A cluster of highly shared sequence variants was judged likely to be a technical artifact of the sequencing pipeline. Strong co-occurrence of HLA alleles, especially DR and DQ, made assigning TCR associations to individual alleles difficult. According to the authors, the approach could potentially be generalized to other disease states and immunological phenotypes. The classifier was reported to diagnose cytomegalovirus status with high specificity and sensitivity in both the original cohort and the validation cohort. Some IMGT-functional V segments, including TRBV6-2 and TRBV6-3, could not be told apart with the 87-base-pair reads, so those segments were excluded. In a later analysis, around 15,000 TCR beta sequences were associated with specific HLA alleles at a false discovery rate of 0.05. A further reported finding was that TCR beta sequences accurately predicted the HLA-A and HLA-B alleles for most subjects in the first cohort. A later genetic analysis associated a missense DCLRE1C variant with V-gene and J-gene trimming of TCR beta chains, and an independent cohort replicated the association. A later genetic analysis reported fewer N-insertions in productive TCRs among donors in an Asian-associated ancestry cluster than the roughly 720-donor mean. Broadly in line with IMGT annotations, most TCR beta V segments showed up in productive rearrangements about 87% or about 30% of the time in an earlier analysis of around 600 of the donors. The presence/absence analyses assumed that sequencing depth was roughly uniform across donors, and that assumption may not be true. A later analysis found that HLA-associated TCR beta chains were more clonally expanded and had lower generation probabilities than equally common non-associated chains. In a later analysis, the rate of TCR association differed among HLA loci, with DRB1 alleles having the most associated TCRs and HLA-C alleles having the fewest. Most TCR sequences were seen in very few donors, while some public TCRs were found in many individuals. In a later analysis, most CMV-associated TCR beta chains were found to appear HLA-restricted, with HLA associations seemingly driven largely by CMV exposure.

The cohort was made up of 650 to 700 healthy bone marrow donors. Cohort members were all nominally healthy when sampled, although unrecorded immune exposures were likely present. The donor tested CMV seronegative, placing the donor among the 300 to 400 seronegative members of the cohort. Every donor gave a peripheral blood sample, and the peripheral blood mononuclear cells from that sample were used for TCR beta sequencing. Genomic DNA extraction from the blood cell samples was performed with the Qiagen DNeasy Blood Extraction Kit. As concerns this clone: Its specific antigen is unknown. No much larger clone is present one base from it, and per-base qualities are unavailable.

The TCR comes from a female donor in good health and CMV-seronegative. The chain couples TRBV27 to TRBJ2-7, and perhaps TRBD2 as D gene, on 5 matching bases. The sequencing sample was made of PBMCs. The DNA sequence is given as TGTGCCAGCGCGTCCGGGGTCTCCTACGAGCAGTACTTC. This is translated as CASASGVSYEQYF.